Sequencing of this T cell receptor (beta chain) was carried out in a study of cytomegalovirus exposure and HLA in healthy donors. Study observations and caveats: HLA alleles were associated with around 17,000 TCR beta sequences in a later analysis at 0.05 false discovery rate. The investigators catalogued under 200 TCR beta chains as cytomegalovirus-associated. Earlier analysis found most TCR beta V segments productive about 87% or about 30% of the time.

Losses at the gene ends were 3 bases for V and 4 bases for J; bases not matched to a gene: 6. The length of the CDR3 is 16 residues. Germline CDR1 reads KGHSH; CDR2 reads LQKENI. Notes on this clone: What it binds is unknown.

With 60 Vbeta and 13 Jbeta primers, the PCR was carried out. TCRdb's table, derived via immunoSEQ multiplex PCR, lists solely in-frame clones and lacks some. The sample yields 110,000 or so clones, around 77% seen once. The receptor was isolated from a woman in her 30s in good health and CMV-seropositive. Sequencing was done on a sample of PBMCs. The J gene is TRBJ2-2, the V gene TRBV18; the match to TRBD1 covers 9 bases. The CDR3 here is CASSPTGGHFTGELFF. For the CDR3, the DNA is TGTGCCAGCTCACCCACAGGGGGCCACTTCACCGGGGAGCTGTTTTTT.